The subject of this entry is one TCR beta chain. The antigen is undetermined. The record originates from a study of cytomegalovirus exposure and HLA in healthy donors. Regarding the study as a whole: Many donors carried some public TCRs, although rarity characterized most TCR sequences. The investigators catalogued about 170 TCR beta chains as cytomegalovirus-associated.

The CDR3 covers 15 residues. From germline, CDR1 is ENHRY and CDR2 SYGVKD. V was pared by 8 bases and J by 8 bases, with 13 bases of the junction left unmatched. Method: immunoSEQ multiplex PCR; TCRdb's copy keeps in-frame clones and lacks some. The sample has around 300,000 clones; approximately 83% are singletons. This TCR derives from a woman under 30 in good health and CMV-seronegative. The genes are TRBV10-3 and TRBJ2-3, with 10 bases that match TRBD2. The material sequenced was PBMCs. The CDR3 nucleotides are TGTGCCATCGTCCCTTTGGGGCTAGCGGGAGTTACGCAGTATTTT. Translating gives CAIVPLGLAGVTQYF.